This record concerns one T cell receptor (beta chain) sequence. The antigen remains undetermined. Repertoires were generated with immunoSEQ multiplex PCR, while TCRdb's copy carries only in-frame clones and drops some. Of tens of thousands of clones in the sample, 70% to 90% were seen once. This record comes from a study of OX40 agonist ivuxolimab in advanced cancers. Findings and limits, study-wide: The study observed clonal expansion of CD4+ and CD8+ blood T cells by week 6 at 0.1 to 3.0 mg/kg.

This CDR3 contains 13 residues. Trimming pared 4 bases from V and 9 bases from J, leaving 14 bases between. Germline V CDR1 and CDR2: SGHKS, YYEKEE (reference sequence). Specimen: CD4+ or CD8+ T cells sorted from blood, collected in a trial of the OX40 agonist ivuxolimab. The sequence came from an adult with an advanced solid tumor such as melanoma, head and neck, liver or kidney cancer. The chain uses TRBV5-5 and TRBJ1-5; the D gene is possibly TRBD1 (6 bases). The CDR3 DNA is TGTGCCAGCAGCACCAACCCGACAGGGCCCCAGCATTTT. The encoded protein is CASSTNPTGPQHF.